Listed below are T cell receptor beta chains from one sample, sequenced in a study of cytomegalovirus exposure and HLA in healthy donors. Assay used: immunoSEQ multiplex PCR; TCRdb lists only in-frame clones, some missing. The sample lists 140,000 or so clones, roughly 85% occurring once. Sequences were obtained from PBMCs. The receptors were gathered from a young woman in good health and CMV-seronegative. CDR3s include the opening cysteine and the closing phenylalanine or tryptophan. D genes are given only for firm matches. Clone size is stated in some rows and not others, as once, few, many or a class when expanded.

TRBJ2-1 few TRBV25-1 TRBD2 TGTGCCAGCAGTGCTAGCGGGGGGTACAATGAGCAGTTCTTC CASSASGGYNEQFF
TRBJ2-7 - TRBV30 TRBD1 TGTGCCTGCTCGACAGGGGACTACGAGCAGTACTTC CACSTGDYEQYF
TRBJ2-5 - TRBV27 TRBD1 TGTGCCAGCAGTCAACCTCGGACCGGGACAGGGGGCCAAGAGACCCAGTACTTC CASSQPRTGTGGQETQYF
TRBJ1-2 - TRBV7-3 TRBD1 TGTGCCAGCAGCTTCTCCGGGACAGGGGATGGCTACACCTTC CASSFSGTGDGYTF
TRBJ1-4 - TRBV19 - TGTGCCAGTAGAGCTGAAAAACTGTTTTTT CASRAEKLFF
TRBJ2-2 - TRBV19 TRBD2 TGTGCCAGTAGCCAGCGGGGGTATCTCACCGGGGAGCTGTTTTTT CASSQRGYLTGELFF
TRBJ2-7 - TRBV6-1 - TGTGCCAGCAGTGAAGAATCAGGCAGCCCTAACTACGAGCAGTACTTC CASSEESGSPNYEQYF
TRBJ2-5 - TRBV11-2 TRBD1 TGTGCCAGCAGGACGACAGGGGGGGCCGGAGAGACCCAGTACTTC CASRTTGGAGETQYF
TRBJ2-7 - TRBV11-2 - TGTGCCAGCAGCTTATCAGGGGTCGACGAGCAGTACTTC CASSLSGVDEQYF
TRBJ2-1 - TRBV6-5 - TGTGCCAGCAGTTACTCGCGGGGGCGAAGCTACAATGAGCAGTTCTTC CASSYSRGRSYNEQFF
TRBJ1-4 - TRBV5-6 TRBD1 TGTGCCAGCAGCTCAGGACAGGGTAGGGATATTGAAAAACTGTTCTTT CASSSGQGRDIEKLFF
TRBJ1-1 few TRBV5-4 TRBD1 TGTGCCAGCAGCTATACAGGGGCCACTGAAGCTTTCTTT CASSYTGATEAFF
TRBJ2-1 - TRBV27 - TGTGCTAGCGGGACAGGGAGTTCCTATGAGCAGTTCTTC CASGTGSSYEQFF
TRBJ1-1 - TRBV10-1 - TGCGCCAGCAGTCGGTCGGGTTTCGCTACTGAAGCTTTCTTT CASSRSGFATEAFF
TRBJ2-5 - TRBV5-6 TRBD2 TGTGCCACCGAAAGGACTAGCGGGGGACAAGAGACCCAGTACTTC CATERTSGGQETQYF
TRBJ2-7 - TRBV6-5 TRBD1 TGTGCCAGCAGTTACGGGGTCGGGACAGGGTTCTACGAGCAGTACTTC CASSYGVGTGFYEQYF
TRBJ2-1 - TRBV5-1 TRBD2 TGCGCCAGCAGCTTACCACTAGCGGGGTTCGATGAGCAGTTCTTC CASSLPLAGFDEQFF
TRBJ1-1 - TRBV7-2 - TGTGCCAGCAGCCGGGACTTGGCTGAAGCTTTCTTT CASSRDLAEAFF
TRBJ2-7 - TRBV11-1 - TGTGCCAGCAGCAGGACCAGGGGCGTCTACGAGCAGTACTTC CASSRTRGVYEQYF
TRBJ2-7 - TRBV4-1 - TGCGCCAGCAGCCAAGATGCAGGGGGGATCTACGAGCAGTACTTC CASSQDAGGIYEQYF
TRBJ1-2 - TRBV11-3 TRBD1 TGTGCCAGCAGCGTAAGACAGGGCGAGCATGATCCGGATGGGGGCTACACCTTC CASSVRQGEHDPDGGYTF
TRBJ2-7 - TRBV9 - TGTGCCAGCAGCGTCGGGAACAGGGACTACGAGCAGTACTTC CASSVGNRDYEQYF
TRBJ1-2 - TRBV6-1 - TGTGCCAGCAGTGAAGGACCGGGGGGCTACACCTTC CASSEGPGGYTF
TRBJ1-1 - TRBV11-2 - TGTGCCAGCAGCTTAGGTGGAGGGCCCGGAGCTTTCTTT CASSLGGGPGAFF
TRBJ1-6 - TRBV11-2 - TGTGCCAGCAGTTTTACAGGTCATAATTCACCCCTCCACTTT CASSFTGHNSPLHF
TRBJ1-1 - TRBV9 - TGTGCCAGCAGCGTAGAGGCGGGTAAGACTGAAGCTTTCTTT CASSVEAGKTEAFF
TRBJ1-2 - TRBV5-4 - TGTGCCAGCAGCTTGTGGAGTAGCTATGGCTACACCTTC CASSLWSSYGYTF
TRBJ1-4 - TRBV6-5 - TGTGCCAGCAGTTACTCGACAGCTGCTAATGAAAAACTGTTTTTT CASSYSTAANEKLFF
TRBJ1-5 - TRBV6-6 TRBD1 TGTGCCAGCAGCAAAAGGACAGGGGAAGTCAGTCAGCCCCAGCATTTT CASSKRTGEVSQPQHF
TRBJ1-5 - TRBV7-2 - TGTGCCAGCAGCAGGCAGGACACTGACAGGAAAAATCAGCCCCAGCATTTT CASSRQDTDRKNQPQHF
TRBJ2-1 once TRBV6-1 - TGTGCCAGCAGTATCGACAGGAGCTCCTACAATGAGCAGTTCTTC CASSIDRSSYNEQFF